The 23 T cell receptor beta chains below come from one sample, sequenced in a study of T cell repertoires in cytomegalovirus infection. MiXCR, applied by TCRdb to the reads, yields one record per CDR3 protein. The sample shows 250,000 or so distinct CDR3 sequences, about 12% of them seen only once. The sequenced material came from PBMCs. All receptors come from a human donor in good health (CMV status not recorded). Some clones in this sample may be carry-over from other donors' samples.

This clonotype was counted many times. CDR3 sequence (DNA): TGTGCCAGCAGCTCTCCGGGGGGCGCGACCCAGTACTTC. Encoded protein: CASSSPGGATQYF. The rearrangement joins TRBV7-3 to TRBJ2-5, with D possibly matching TRBD2 (7 bases). V was shortened by 4 bases and J by 7 bases, with 13 bases between the two germline ends. CDR1 is SGHTA, CDR2 FQGTGA, per germline. CDR3 length: 13 amino acids.

This chain joins TRBV20-1 and TRBJ1-2; the match to TRBD1 covers 10 bases. Germline CDR1 and CDR2: DFQATT and SNEGSKA (reference sequence). V trimming: 3 bases; J trimming: 3 bases; junction bases outside the gene matches: 13. The CDR3 has 17 residues. CDR3 residues: CSARASYRDRGYYGYTF. In DNA, the CDR3 is TGCAGTGCTAGGGCCTCTTACCGGGACAGGGGATACTATGGCTACACCTTC.

Worth noting for this clonotype: Possible read error: a much larger clone is one base away. The chain employs TRBV28 and TRBJ1-1, with 9 bases lining up with TRBD1. The CDR3 extends over 17 amino acids. Germline lookup yields CDR1 MDHEN and CDR2 SYDVKM. The CDR3 spells CASSLLGQGLLNTEAYF. Here the CDR3 DNA reads TGTGCCAGCAGTTTATTGGGACAGGGTCTTTTGAACACTGAAGCTTACTTT.

The chain carries TRBV15 and TRBJ2-1; 13 nucleotides match TRBD2. Trimming took 3 bases from V and 5 from J; bases not matched to a gene: 7. The CDR3 consists of 17 residues. Looked up from germline, CDR1 is LNHNV and CDR2 is YYDKDF (reference sequence). The CDR3 sequence is CATSSDKGLAGNNEQFF. CDR3 bases: TGTGCCACCAGCAGTGACAAGGGACTAGCGGGAAACAATGAGCAGTTCTTC.

This clonotype was seen a few times. The chain joins TRBV20-1 to TRBJ1-1; weak D call: TRBD1 (5 bases). Germline V gene data show CDR1 as DFQATT and CDR2 as SNEGSKA (reference sequence). V lost 3 bases and J 5 bases, leaving 16 bases between the germline ends. The CDR3 consists of 14 residues. Here the CDR3 reads CSARPGGGGTEAFF. CDR3 nucleotides: TGCAGTGCTAGGCCCGGCGGCGGGGGGACTGAAGCTTTCTTT.

The V and J genes are TRBV28 and TRBJ1-2, with D perhaps matching TRBD1 (5 bases). This CDR3 comprises 15 residues. Trimming removed 1 base from V and 2 bases from J, with 11 bases in between. The germline V gene encodes CDR1 MDHEN and CDR2 SYDVKM. The DNA for the CDR3 is TGTGCCAGCAGTTTATTCGGGGGATTAAACTATGGCTACACCTTC. As protein: CASSLFGGLNYGYTF.

This clonotype appeared many times. This chain uses TRBV7-2 with TRBJ2-3; 10 bases align to TRBD2. The germline CDR1 and CDR2 sequences are SGHTA and FQGNSA. There are 17 residues in the CDR3. V was clipped by 1 base and J by 4 bases; unmatched bases: 8. In DNA, the CDR3 is TGTGCCAGCAGCTTAGGGAGCCTAGCGGGAGTTCCAGATACGCAGTATTTT. It specifies CASSLGSLAGVPDTQYF.

This clonotype was seen repeatedly, ten times or more. The chain couples TRBV7-3 to TRBJ2-1; 9 bases agree with TRBD2. CDR1 and CDR2 from the germline V gene are SGHTA and FQGTGA. V gave up 2 bases and J gave up 1 base; unmatched junction bases: 6. This CDR3 is built from 17 residues. CDR3 loop: CASSLGGAGGSYNEQFF. CDR3 DNA sequence: TGTGCCAGCAGCTTAGGGGGGGCGGGGGGGTCCTACAATGAGCAGTTCTTC.

There are many counts of this clonotype. This chain connects TRBV28 to TRBJ1-5; 7 bases fit TRBD1. The germline CDR1 and CDR2 sequences are MDHEN and SYDVKM. This CDR3 spans 14 amino acids. Trimming cost V 5 bases and J 7 bases; bases outside gene matches: 8. The CDR3 loop reads CASSPGGVGQPQHF. CDR3 DNA: TGTGCCAGCAGTCCAGGGGGGGTAGGGCAGCCCCAGCATTTT.

This clonotype was seen at least ten times. The V gene is TRBV7-9, the J gene TRBJ1-6; TRBD1 is a possible D gene (5 bases). Trimming left V 3 bases short and J 8 bases short, with 8 bases between. Germline-derived CDR1 and CDR2 are SEHNR and FQNEAQ (reference sequence). This CDR3 contains 13 residues. The CDR3 nucleotides read TGTGCCAGCAGCTTTGGAGGGGATTCACCCCTCCACTTT. Protein sequence: CASSFGGDSPLHF.

This chain links TRBV19 with TRBJ2-2, with 7 bases fitting TRBD1. The CDR3 runs to 16 residues. V gave up 4 bases and J gave up 6 bases; unmatched junction bases: 11. From germline, CDR1 is LNHDA and CDR2 SQIVND (reference sequence). The CDR3 loop is CASSKGALGDAGELFF. The CDR3 DNA is TGTGCCAGTAGTAAGGGGGCGCTAGGAGACGCCGGGGAGCTGTTTTTT.

V usage is TRBV29-1 and J usage is TRBJ2-3; D remains ambiguous. This CDR3 is 12 amino acids long. V was pared by 1 base and J by 4 bases, with 6 bases between. Germline values: CDR1 SQVTM, CDR2 ANQGSEA. CDR3 sequence (DNA): TGCAGCGTTGAAGGGGCAGCAGATACGCAGTATTTT. Protein sequence: CSVEGAADTQYF.

This clonotype has a handful of counts. V gene TRBV28 combines with J gene TRBJ2-2; D not resolved. This CDR3 contains 14 residues. CDR1 is MDHEN and CDR2 is SYDVKM in the germline V gene. The ends were cut back, 5 bases at V and 4 bases at J, with 11 bases in the middle. In DNA, the CDR3 is TGTGCCAGCAGTAACCCTGGCCTCACCGGGGAGCTGTTTTTT. Amino acid sequence: CASSNPGLTGELFF.

This clonotype came up many times. The chain is built from TRBV30 and TRBJ2-5, with no clear D. Germline V gives CDR1 GTSNPN, CDR2 SVGIG (reference sequence). CDR3 length: 14 amino acids. The V end lost 0 bases, the J end lost 1 base, and 9 bases lay between the germline ends. The CDR3 nucleotides are TGTGCCTGGAGTGTACGGCGGAGCCAAGAGACCCAGTACTTC. Protein sequence: CAWSVRRSQETQYF.

This clonotype was recorded many times. At one boundary the junction diverges from the germline segment, which might be a read error. The chain's CDR3 is CASSQASGRAGF. In DNA form, the CDR3 reads TGTGCCAGCAGCCAAGCTAGCGGGAGGGCCGGATTC. The gene calls are TRBV16 and TRBJ2-7; 12 bases agree with TRBD2. Germline lookup yields CDR1 KGHSY and CDR2 FQNENV. The CDR3 is made up of 12 amino acids.

This clonotype turned up a few times. This sequence joins TRBV20-1 and TRBJ2-4; D unclear. This CDR3 comprises 18 residues. Germline V gives CDR1 DFQATT, CDR2 SNEGSKA (reference sequence). Trimming pared 5 bases from V and 0 bases from J, leaving 23 bases between. The CDR3 DNA reads TGCAGTGCTCACCCTTTTTGGGCGGATTTTCTAGCCAAAAACATTCAGTACTTC. This sequence encodes CSAHPFWADFLAKNIQYF.

V and J are TRBV28 and TRBJ2-3, with unresolved D. The ends were cut back, 3 bases at V and 9 bases at J, with 13 bases in the middle. Germline CDR1 is MDHEN and CDR2 is SYDVKM. The CDR3 is 13 amino acids. CDR3 DNA sequence: TGTGCCAGCAGTTTGACCGGAACCCCCACGCAGTATTTT. This sequence encodes CASSLTGTPTQYF.

This clonotype was found a few times. The chain employs TRBV12-3 or TRBV12-4 and TRBJ1-1; the D gene is possibly TRBD1 (5 bases). V was shortened by 5 bases and J by 0 bases, with 13 bases between the two germline ends. The CDR3 has 15 amino acids. For the CDR3, the DNA is TGTGCCAGCAGTCCGTTACAGGTGATGAACACTGAAGCTTTCTTT. Protein sequence: CASSPLQVMNTEAFF.

This clonotype has a handful of counts. This chain uses TRBV28 with TRBJ2-7; the D is unclear. The CDR3 length is 13 residues. The germline gives CDR1 MDHEN, CDR2 SYDVKM. Trimming shortened V by 2 bases and J by 3 bases, and 8 bases separated the two germline ends. The CDR3 is CASSLGAFYEQYF. The CDR3 DNA reads TGTGCCAGCAGTTTAGGTGCCTTCTACGAGCAGTACTTC.

This sequence joins TRBV29-1 and TRBJ1-5; 9 nucleotides line up with TRBD1. V lost 6 bases to trimming and J lost 3 bases; unmatched junction nucleotides: 9. The CDR3 sequence is 15 residues long. Germline CDR1 SQVTM, CDR2 ANQGSEA. The CDR3 sequence is CSVALTGGDNQPQHF. The CDR3, as DNA: TGCAGCGTCGCCCTGACAGGGGGAGACAATCAGCCCCAGCATTTT.

Ten or more counts support this clonotype. The chain has TRBV7-8 and TRBJ2-2; 8 nucleotides align to TRBD2. Germline trimming cut 6 bases from V and 5 bases from J; bases unmatched to any gene: 5. Germline V gene lookup returns CDR1 SGHVS and CDR2 FQNEAQ. The CDR3 is 14 residues long. The CDR3 sequence: CASSLTSATGELFF. Written as DNA, the CDR3 is TGTGCCAGCAGTTTGACTAGCGCAACCGGGGAGCTGTTTTTT.

This clonotype showed up many times. The V call is TRBV7-9, the J call TRBJ1-5; possibly TRBD1 for D (6 bases). The CDR3 consists of 16 residues. Trimming removed 1 base from V and 3 bases from J, with 13 bases in between. Germline CDR1 SEHNR, CDR2 FQNEAQ (reference sequence). CDR3 loop: CASSLGAGDDNQPQHF. The CDR3 DNA is TGTGCCAGCAGCTTAGGGGCAGGGGACGACAATCAGCCCCAGCATTTT.

This clonotype showed up many times. This sequence joins TRBV20-1 and TRBJ2-7; D is possibly TRBD1 (6 bases). This CDR3 region has 14 residues. V gave up 6 bases and J gave up 2 bases, with 17 bases separating them. CDR1 is DFQATT and CDR2 is SNEGSKA in the germline V gene (reference sequence). The CDR3 region has the DNA TGCAGTGCCCTAGGGGGAGTACCGCCCTACGAGCAGTACTTC. Translating it yields CSALGGVPPYEQYF.